These 29 T cell receptor beta chains originate from one sample sequenced in a study of T cells in Graves' hyperthyroidism and ophthalmopathy. RNA transcripts served as the template for amplifying TCR beta CDR3 regions. HTBI primers were used for first-round RT-PCR of the TCR CDR3. TCRdb re-called the multiplex PCR reads with MiXCR, one entry per CDR3 protein. The sample gives a few hundred thousand distinct CDR3 sequences, around 14% of which show up once; 32% is in the top ten. Sequenced input: blood. These receptors all stem from a woman under 40 with Graves' hyperthyroidism.

The rearrangement uses TRBV9 and TRBJ2-3, with 9 bases lining up with TRBD2. The V gene end was trimmed by 1 base and the J gene end by 3 bases; junction bases not matched to a gene: 9. Germline CDR1 SGDLS, CDR2 YYNGEE. The CDR3 spans 17 residues. CDR3 sequence (DNA): TGTGCCAGCAGCGTACTTCCGGGACTAGCCGTAACAGATACGCAGTATTTT. It translates to CASSVLPGLAVTDTQYF.

This clonotype was seen repeatedly, ten times or more. The chain employs TRBV27 and TRBJ2-3, with TRBD1 as a possible D gene (6 bases). Germline V gene sequence: CDR1 MNHEY, CDR2 SMNVEV (reference sequence). The V end lost 7 bases, the J end lost 9 bases, and 17 bases lay between the germline ends. The CDR3 covers 13 residues. CDR3 sequence: CASKSPGTSTQYF. The DNA of the CDR3 is TGTGCCAGCAAGAGCCCCGGGACATCAACGCAGTATTTT.

CDR3 sequence (DNA): TGCAGCGCCTGGGGACAGGGAAGTGCAGATACGCAGTATTTT. This gives the protein CSAWGQGSADTQYF. The chain is built from TRBV29-1 and TRBJ2-3, with 9 bases matching TRBD1. J was trimmed by 4 bases and V by 7 bases; bases with no gene match: 9. The germline CDR1 and CDR2 sequences are SQVTM and ANQGSEA. CDR3 length: 14 amino acids.

There are a few counts of this clonotype. The V gene is TRBV5-6, the J gene TRBJ1-2, with D hard to call. Deletions cut 0 bases from V and 3 bases from J, with 9 bases between. This CDR3 has 14 amino acids. CDR1 SGHDT and CDR2 YYEEEE come from the germline V gene. CDR3 loop: CASSLGQVHYGYTF. CDR3 sequence (DNA): TGTGCCAGCAGCTTGGGGCAGGTTCACTATGGCTACACCTTC.

This clonotype was picked up a small number of times. The V gene is TRBV27, the J gene TRBJ2-1, with 9 bases matching TRBD2. CDR3 length: 17 residues. CDR1 and CDR2 from the germline V gene are MNHEY and SMNVEV (reference sequence). The J segment lost 9 bases and the V segment lost 5 bases, leaving 17 bases of the junction unmatched. The CDR3, as DNA: TGTGCCAGCAGTCTCGATTTAGCGGGAGTGGGTGACCGTGAGCAGTTCTTC. Translating gives CASSLDLAGVGDREQFF.

The J gene is TRBJ2-2, the V gene TRBV7-2; TRBD2 agrees at 9 bases. The junction had 3 bases not matched to a gene; V was cut back by 3 bases and J by 7 bases. Per the germline V gene, CDR1 is SGHTA and CDR2 is FQGNSA. The CDR3 runs 14 residues. Here the CDR3 DNA reads TGTGCCAGCAGCTTGACTAGCGGCCTCGGGGAGCTGTTTTTT. It specifies CASSLTSGLGELFF. The full variable domain, with the rest looked up from reference TRBV7-2 and TRBJ2-2, is GAGVSQSPSNKVTEKGKDVELRCDPISGHTALYWYRQSLGQGLEFLIYFQGNSAPDKSGLPSDRFSAERTGGSVSTLTIQRTQQEDSAVYLCASSLTSGLGELFFGEGSRLTVL.

V gene TRBV4-2 combines with J gene TRBJ2-3, with D maybe TRBD2 (6 bases). CDR3 size: 17 residues. The germline V gene encodes CDR1 LGHNA and CDR2 YNFKEQ. Trimming left V 6 bases short and J 5 bases short, with 24 bases between. CDR3 loop: CASRGWSDSGRGDTQYF. The CDR3 DNA reads TGTGCCAGCAGGGGGTGGAGTGATAGCGGACGGGGAGATACGCAGTATTTT.

This clonotype was picked up many times. This rearrangement joins TRBV30 to TRBJ1-2; no firm D call. Germline-derived CDR1 and CDR2 are GTSNPN and SVGIG (reference sequence). The CDR3 contains 11 residues. V shed 2 bases and J shed 5 bases, with 6 bases lying between them. The CDR3 sequence is CAWSFAYGYTF. The CDR3 nucleotides are TGTGCCTGGAGTTTTGCGTATGGCTACACCTTC.

The sample holds many counts of this clonotype. The chain recombines TRBV5-1 with TRBJ1-1; D unclear. The V and J ends lost 7 bases and 4 bases respectively, with 14 bases between them. Per the germline V gene, CDR1 is SGHRS and CDR2 is YFSETQ. The CDR3 covers 13 residues. The DNA of the CDR3 is TGCGCCAGCCGACCCGCCGGGCTCACTGAAGCTTTCTTT. As protein: CASRPAGLTEAFF.

This rearrangement joins TRBV5-1 to TRBJ2-2; a weak D match, TRBD2 (5 bases). Trimming took 4 bases from V and 5 from J, leaving 15 bases between them. Germline lookup yields CDR1 SGHRS and CDR2 YFSETQ. This CDR3 spans 15 amino acids. Here the CDR3 reads CASSIELRGTGELFF. In DNA form, the CDR3 reads TGCGCCAGCAGCATAGAACTTCGAGGGACCGGGGAGCTGTTTTTT.

The table lists this clonotype with many counts. This chain links TRBV11-2 with TRBJ2-7, with 7 bases identical to TRBD2. The germline CDR1 and CDR2 sequences are SGHAT and FQNNGV. V gave up 3 bases and J gave up 0 bases; unmatched junction bases: 8. There are 16 residues in the CDR3. In DNA form, the CDR3 reads TGTGCCAGCAGCTTCACCGGGACTAAAAGCTCCTACGAGCAGTACTTC. It encodes CASSFTGTKSSYEQYF.

This clonotype was detected ten times or more. The chain uses TRBV29-1 and TRBJ2-3; 11 nucleotides match TRBD1. This CDR3 is 19 amino acids long. Germline values: CDR1 SQVTM, CDR2 ANQGSEA. The junction had 15 bases not matched to a gene; V was cut back by 3 bases and J by 1 base. CDR3 sequence (DNA): TGCAGCGTTGAGTTTGCCGGGACAGGGGGAAGAGTGGGCACAGATACGCAGTATTTT. Translation: CSVEFAGTGGRVGTDTQYF.

This clonotype is a singleton in its sample. This rearrangement joins TRBV4-1 to TRBJ1-2, with D tentatively TRBD1 (5 bases). The CDR3 runs 15 residues. V lost 4 bases and J lost 6, with 18 bases in between. Germline CDR1 and CDR2: MGHRA and YSYEKL. The CDR3 is CASSPLAGPRDGYTF. CDR3 nucleotides: TGCGCCAGCAGCCCTTTAGCGGGCCCCAGGGATGGCTACACCTTC.

This clonotype was counted ten times or more. J is TRBJ2-1 and V is TRBV3-1, with TRBD2 identical over 9 bases. This CDR3 has 15 amino acids. The junction had 6 bases not matched to a gene; V was cut back by 1 base and J by 8 bases. Germline CDR1 and CDR2: LGHDT and YNNKEL (reference sequence). For the CDR3, the DNA is TGTGCCAGCAGCCAAGGGCGGGAGGGTCTCTATGAGCAGTTCTTC. Its translation is CASSQGREGLYEQFF.

The rearrangement links TRBV29-1 to TRBJ2-2; 8 bases are a match to TRBD2. CDR1 and CDR2 from the germline V gene are SQVTM and ANQGSEA. V was pared by 7 bases and J by 8 bases, with 3 bases of the junction left unmatched. The CDR3 runs to 11 residues. The chain's CDR3 is CSAVAGGELFF. The DNA of the CDR3 is TGCAGCGCAGTAGCGGGAGGGGAGCTGTTTTTT.

This clonotype was seen a handful of times. J is TRBJ1-1 and V is TRBV3-1; 7 bases agree with TRBD1. Germline V CDR1 and CDR2: LGHDT, YNNKEL (reference sequence). The CDR3 has 15 amino acids. V lost 3 bases to trimming and J lost 2 bases; unmatched junction nucleotides: 6. CDR3 bases: TGTGCCAGCAGCCAGGGACAGCACACAAACACTGAAGCTTTCTTT. This gives the protein CASSQGQHTNTEAFF.

The chain has TRBV15 and TRBJ2-5; 8 bases are a match to TRBD2. Germline V lookup: CDR1 LNHNV, CDR2 YYDKDF (reference sequence). The junction had 11 bases not matched to a gene; V was cut back by 3 bases and J by 5 bases. CDR3 length: 16 amino acids. The CDR3 region has the DNA TGTGCCACCAGCAGCCACGGGACTAGATTTTTTGAGACCCAGTACTTC. It codes for CATSSHGTRFFETQYF.

This clonotype appeared a few times. A much larger clone lies one base from this, so it may be a read error. This chain uses TRBV27 with TRBJ2-1, with 7 bases lining up with TRBD2. The CDR3 contains 15 residues. In germline, CDR1 is MNHEY, CDR2 SMNVEV (reference sequence). The ends lost 5 bases at V and 10 bases at J; junction bases unmatched: 14. The CDR3 region is CASSTLIGEGCEQFF. Here the CDR3 DNA reads TGTGCCAGCAGTACCCTAATTGGGGAGGGCTGCGAGCAGTTCTTC.

This clonotype was counted at least ten times. One junction end disagrees with the germline gene, perhaps due to a read error. V usage is TRBV4-1 and J usage is TRBJ2-2; 9 bases map to TRBD1. CDR1 is MGHRA, CDR2 YSYEKL, per germline. This CDR3 has 16 residues. DNA for the CDR3: TGCGCCAGCAGCCAAGATGGGACAGGGAACGCCGGGGAGCTGTTTTTT. It codes for CASSQDGTGNAGELFF.

This clonotype was seen ten or more times. The J gene is TRBJ2-7, the V gene TRBV20-1; the D call may be TRBD1 or TRBD2 (5 bases each). The germline gives CDR1 DFQATT, CDR2 SNEGSKA (reference sequence). Deletions cut 3 bases from V and 4 bases from J, with 16 bases between. This CDR3 comprises 14 residues. CDR3 sequence: CSARGLRGEYEQYF. The CDR3 DNA reads as TGCAGTGCTAGGGGATTGAGAGGGGAATACGAGCAGTACTTC.

The genes are TRBV20-1 and TRBJ2-7, with 9 bases aligning to TRBD1. CDR3 length: 14 amino acids. The trim removed 7 bases at V and 9 bases at J, leaving 16 bases unmatched. CDR1 is DFQATT and CDR2 is SNEGSKA in the germline V gene (reference sequence). The DNA for the CDR3 is TGCAGTGTCAAACAGGGGGCGCGTCCTTCGAGGCAGTACTTC. Encoded protein: CSVKQGARPSRQYF.

The genes are TRBV5-5 and TRBJ2-3; tentative D call: TRBD2 (7 bases). Deletions cut 3 bases from V and 6 bases from J, with 20 bases between. Germline V gives CDR1 SGHKS, CDR2 YYEKEE (reference sequence). This CDR3 has 16 amino acids. The CDR3 reads CASSWGGGSYKDTQYF. CDR3 coding DNA: TGTGCCAGCAGCTGGGGGGGCGGGTCTTACAAGGATACGCAGTATTTT. The full variable domain, in which reference TRBV5-5 and TRBJ2-3 provide the parts outside the CDR3, is DAGVTQSPTHLIKTRGQQVTLRCSPISGHKSVSWYQQVLGQGPQFIFQYYEKEERGRGNFPDRFSARQFPNYSSELNVNALLLGDSALYLCASSWGGGSYKDTQYFGPGTRLTVL.

This sequence joins TRBV10-3 and TRBJ2-3; 8 nucleotides agree with TRBD2. Germline loops: CDR1 ENHRY, CDR2 SYGVKD. The CDR3 runs 15 residues. Trimming cost V 10 bases and J 6 bases; bases outside gene matches: 15. CDR3 in DNA: TGTGCCAGAGCACGACCAGCGGGAGTTGGGGATACGCAGTATTTT. This gives the protein CARARPAGVGDTQYF.

This CDR3 reads CASSISGSSSYNEQFF. Here the CDR3 DNA reads TGTGCCAGTAGTATAAGCGGATCAAGCTCCTACAATGAGCAGTTCTTC. The chain joins TRBV19 to TRBJ2-1; perhaps TRBD2 as D (5 bases). The germline V gene encodes CDR1 LNHDA and CDR2 SQIVND (reference sequence). The CDR3 loop spans 16 amino acids. V gave up 2 bases and J gave up 0 bases, with 11 bases separating them.

This clonotype occurred many times. This chain links TRBV7-2 with TRBJ2-5, with 8 nucleotides matching TRBD2. The CDR3 totals 15 residues. Losses at the gene ends were 5 bases for V and 2 bases for J; bases not matched to a gene: 7. Looked up from germline, CDR1 is SGHTA and CDR2 is FQGNSA. CDR3 region: CASSPRVAGQETQYF. CDR3 nucleotide sequence: TGTGCCAGCAGCCCTCGGGTAGCGGGACAAGAGACCCAGTACTTC.

Turning to this clonotype: A clone one base away is much larger, so this may be a read error. V and J are TRBV3-1 and TRBJ2-2; no definite D call. The CDR3 has 13 amino acids. V dropped 8 bases and J dropped 6 bases, with 13 bases sitting between them. CDR1 is LGHDT and CDR2 is YNNKEL in the germline V gene (reference sequence). The CDR3 protein is CASPQPNAGELFF. CDR3 nucleotide sequence: TGTGCCAGCCCCCAGCCAAATGCCGGGGAGCTGTTTTTT.

The table lists this clonotype with many counts. This chain links TRBV9 with TRBJ2-7, with D perhaps TRBD1 (6 bases). Germline CDR1 and CDR2: SGDLS and YYNGEE. The CDR3 runs 14 residues. V was pared by 0 bases and J by 3 bases, with 10 bases between. CDR3 coding DNA: TGTGCCAGCAGCGTAGAGACAGGAGGCTACGAGCAGTACTTC. Protein sequence: CASSVETGGYEQYF.

Details on this clonotype: Given a much more abundant clone one base away, this may be a read error. The V gene is TRBV20-1, the J gene TRBJ2-7; 11 nucleotides align to TRBD2. Trimming cost V 0 bases and J 7 bases; bases outside gene matches: 11. In germline, CDR1 is DFQATT, CDR2 SNEGSKA (reference sequence). CDR3 length equals 16 residues. The CDR3 nucleotides read TGCAGTGCTAGAGACCCTAGCGGGAGGCTCTCTTATGAGCAGTACTTC. Its protein product is CSARDPSGRLSYEQYF.

This clonotype was seen more than once but under ten times. The V gene is TRBV5-1, the J gene TRBJ1-4; D gene ambiguous. Germline V CDR1 and CDR2: SGHRS, YFSETQ. The CDR3 runs to 14 residues. V was cut by 5 bases and J by 7 bases, with 15 bases left in between. The CDR3 reads CASRSATTGEKLFF. CDR3 coding DNA: TGCGCCAGCAGAAGTGCCACGACGGGTGAAAAACTGTTTTTT.